This T cell receptor beta chain was found in a study of lymphopenia after photon versus proton radiotherapy. Study findings and constraints: Relative stability marked proton patients; photon patients lost diversity and naive cells.

TCRdb keeps only in-frame clones here, not all; method: immunoSEQ multiplex PCR. This sample has roughly 40,000 clones; about 82% occur once, and the top ten carry 10% to 13%. From germline, CDR1 is MNHEY and CDR2 SMNVEV (reference sequence). The CDR3 length is 14 residues. The V gene lost 2 bases and the J gene lost 5 bases, with 9 bases spanning the gap. Points on this clone: Its antigen is undetermined.

The receptor's source is a woman aged 70-85 years with pancreatic cancer. Some clones in this sample may be carry-over from other donors' samples. This material consisted of peripheral blood, taken from a patient treated with proton-based radiotherapy. V is TRBV27 and J is TRBJ2-2, with unresolved D. CDR3 loop: CASSLNAATGELFF. CDR3 in DNA: TGTGCCAGCAGTTTAAACGCGGCTACCGGGGAGCTGTTTTTT.